Listed below are T cell receptor beta chains from one sample, sequenced in a study of PD-1 blockade in classical Hodgkin lymphoma. The repertoire was sequenced with immunoSEQ multiplex PCR; TCRdb's copy has only in-frame clones and lacks some. The data contain about 24,000 clones, 69% of them seen just once; the ten biggest clones take up approximately 3.6%. The sequencing used peripheral blood mononuclear cells (PBMCs), collected at baseline. All receptors derive from a human donor with classical Hodgkin lymphoma. The CDR3 runs from the conserved cysteine through the conserved F or W. A D gene is named only where the DNA matches it firmly. A clone size is listed for some rows: how often the clone was seen (once, few, many), or a class if it is expanded.

j_call d_call v_call clone_size cdr3_nt cdr3_aa
TRBJ2-1 . TRBV19 few TGTGCCAGTATGGTCCCGGGGGCCAATGAGCAGTTCTTC CASMVPGANEQFF
TRBJ1-6 . TRBV25-1 . TGTGCCAGCAAGGCCGGACGAGATAATTCACCCCTCCACTTT CASKAGRDNSPLHF
TRBJ2-1 . TRBV11-1 . TGTGCCAGCAGCTTCCAGGATGAGCAGTTCTTC CASSFQDEQFF
TRBJ2-5 . TRBV5-8 . TGTGCCAGCAGCTTGGACAGTTTTGGAGAGACCCAGTACTTC CASSLDSFGETQYF
TRBJ2-3 . TRBV5-4 . TGTGCCAGCAGCTCCGGGACTGCCTTAAGCACAGATACGCAGTATTTT CASSSGTALSTDTQYF
TRBJ2-5 . TRBV7-8 few TGTGCCAGCAGCATTGAGTCCGTGACCCAGTACTTC CASSIESVTQYF
TRBJ2-6 . TRBV7-9 few TGTGCCAGTCTTACTGGGGCCAACGTCCTGACTTTC CASLTGANVLTF
TRBJ2-7 TRBD1 TRBV29-1 . TGCAGCGTCTCGACAGGGGAGATGTCCTACGAGCAGTACTTC CSVSTGEMSYEQYF
TRBJ2-1 TRBD2 TRBV6-6 . TGTGCCAGCAGTTTCCCGACTAGCGTCCCGGACAATGAGCAGTTCTTC CASSFPTSVPDNEQFF
TRBJ2-1 . TRBV19 . TGTGCCAGTAGTATTGGAGGGAACCTTAATGAGCAGTTCTTC CASSIGGNLNEQFF
TRBJ2-1 . TRBV2 . TGTGCCAGCAGCCCTACAGGGCACTCCTACAATGAGCAGTTCTTC CASSPTGHSYNEQFF
TRBJ1-4 . TRBV5-1 . TGCGCCATCCAGGGAGGGGAAAAACTGTTTTTT CAIQGGEKLFF
TRBJ2-7 . TRBV5-6 . TGTGCCAGCAGCCCCTGGGCGGGGGCCTCTAACGAGCAGTACTTC CASSPWAGASNEQYF
TRBJ2-1 . TRBV6-5 once TGTGCCAGCAGTTACTCAGCATACAATGAGCAGTTCTTC CASSYSAYNEQFF
TRBJ2-7 TRBD2 TRBV7-2 . TGTGCCAGCAGCCTTAGCGGGGGGGCGGGCTACGAGCAGTACTTC CASSLSGGAGYEQYF
TRBJ2-7 . TRBV10-1 medium-sized TGCGCCAGCAGTGGATCGGACACCTTTTATGAGCAGTACTTC CASSGSDTFYEQYF
TRBJ1-2 . TRBV18 . TGTGCCAGCTCACCACCGTCAGGGGTCGGCTATGGCTACACCTTC CASSPPSGVGYGYTF
TRBJ1-3 . TRBV5-1 . TGCGCCAGCAGCGACACAGGGAGCTCTGGAAACACCATATATTTT CASSDTGSSGNTIYF
TRBJ1-1 . TRBV7-9 . TGTGCCAGCAGCCCCCTGACAGGTGGGGTTAACACTGAAGCTTTCTTT CASSPLTGGVNTEAFF
TRBJ2-7 TRBD2 TRBV4-1 . TGCGCCAGCAGCCAGATCATAGCGGGGGGGCCCTACGAGCAGTACTTC CASSQIIAGGPYEQYF
TRBJ1-1 . TRBV6-5 once TGCGCTCAGGGTACAACAGACTACACTGAAGCTTTCTTT CAQGTTDYTEAFF
TRBJ1-5 . TRBV28 . TGTGCCAGCAGTTTAGGTCTTGGAGGGCCTTATAGCAATCAGCCCCAGCATTTT CASSLGLGGPYSNQPQHF